A selection of T cell receptor beta chains follows, all from one sample in a study of glioma-infiltrating T cells. TCRdb called the multiplex PCR reads again in MiXCR, with one record for every CDR3 protein. The data hold a few hundred thousand distinct CDR3 sequences, with around 38% observed a single time. Sequenced input: glioma tissue, nonneoplastic brain tissue, or PBMCs (not recorded which). Source of these receptors: a human donor with low-grade glioma or glioblastoma, undergoing nonglioma brain surgery, or in good health (not recorded which). CDR3s include the opening cysteine and the closing phenylalanine or tryptophan. D genes are given only for firm matches. Rows give clone size only sometimes, using once, few, many, or a class for an expanded clone.

cdr3_nt | cdr3_aa | j_call | clone_size | d_call | v_call
TGTGCCAGTCGGGACTACGTCTCCTACGAGCAGTACTTC | CASRDYVSYEQYF | TRBJ2-7 | NA | TRBD2 | TRBV19
TGTGCCACCAGTGACCCCGTTCGGGGGATTACTGAAGCTTTCTTT | CATSDPVRGITEAFF | TRBJ1-1 | NA | NA | TRBV24-1
TGTGCCAGCAGCTCCCTGGGCGCCTCCTACAATGAGCAGTTCTTC | CASSSLGASYNEQFF | TRBJ2-1 | NA | NA | TRBV5-5
TGTGCCAGCAGCTTAGGAGGGGAGTATGGAAACACCATATATTTT | CASSLGGEYGNTIYF | TRBJ1-3 | few | NA | TRBV7-6
TGTGCCATCAGTGGTGGCGGGCACTCCTACAAGCAGTACTTC | CAISGGGHSYKQYF | TRBJ2-7 | NA | NA | TRBV10-3
TGTGCCAGCAGTGCCATCTCTTTCGGGGGCACAGATACGCAGTATTTT | CASSAISFGGTDTQYF | TRBJ2-3 | NA | NA | TRBV27
TGTGCCAGCAGTTTACGACAGGTCAAACTCGGTGGCTACACCTTC | CASSLRQVKLGGYTF | TRBJ1-2 | NA | NA | TRBV28
TGTGCTAGTGGTTTGTCCCCGTACAATGAGCAGTTCTTC | CASGLSPYNEQFF | TRBJ2-1 | NA | NA | TRBV12-5
TGCAGCGATTTGGACAGGGGATACCACAATGAGCAGTTCTTC | CSDLDRGYHNEQFF | TRBJ2-1 | NA | TRBD1 | TRBV29-1
TGTGCCAGCAGTTCCGGGGCTAGCGGGACTTCCTACGAGCAGTACTTC | CASSSGASGTSYEQYF | TRBJ2-7 | NA | TRBD2 | TRBV6-1
TGTGCCAGCAGTCCGTACCAAGAGACCCAGTACTTC | CASSPYQETQYF | TRBJ2-5 | many | NA | TRBV27
TGTGCCAGCAGCTTGGACACCTCTGGAAACACCATATATTTT | CASSLDTSGNTIYF | TRBJ1-3 | NA | NA | TRBV7-9
TGTGCCAGCACCAAAGGGACGGTCGGCTATGGCTACGCCTTC | CASTKGTVGYGYAF | TRBJ1-2 | few | NA | TRBV6-6
TGTGCCAGCAGCCAGGCGGGACTGGGTGACCATGAGCAGTTCTTC | CASSQAGLGDHEQFF | TRBJ2-1 | NA | NA | TRBV14
TGTGCCAGCAGCTTACGTGACTTCACAGATACGCAGTATTTT | CASSLRDFTDTQYF | TRBJ2-3 | NA | NA | TRBV5-4
TGCAGTGCTCTGGACAGGTTAAATCAGCCCCAGCATTTT | CSALDRLNQPQHF | TRBJ1-5 | many | TRBD1 | TRBV20-1
TGCAGTGCTAGGGAGCGGGAGAGCCCCTACAATGAGCAGTTCTTC | CSARERESPYNEQFF | TRBJ2-1 | NA | TRBD2 | TRBV20-1
TGTGCCAGCAGTGGAGGGGTTCGCAACTATGGCTACACCTTC | CASSGGVRNYGYTF | TRBJ1-2 | many | NA | TRBV28
TGTGCCAGCAGTTTCTTGGGACAGGGTTCCTACGAGCAGTACTTC | CASSFLGQGSYEQYF | TRBJ2-7 | many | TRBD1 | TRBV27
TGTGCCAGCAGTAGAGGGACAGGGTCCCATCAGCCCCAGCATTTT | CASSRGTGSHQPQHF | TRBJ1-5 | many | TRBD1 | TRBV6-1
TGTGCCAGCAGCCCCGGCCGGGACAGGGGACACGAGCAGTACTTC | CASSPGRDRGHEQYF | TRBJ2-7 | few | TRBD1 | TRBV7-2
TGTGCCAGCTTGGGAGGGTTAGGCAATCAGCCCCAGCATTTT | CASLGGLGNQPQHF | TRBJ1-5 | NA | NA | TRBV28
TGCGCCAGCAGCCAACCTCCGGGACTAGCGGGACCCCTTAACACCGGGGAGCTGTTTTTT | CASSQPPGLAGPLNTGELFF | TRBJ2-2 | NA | TRBD2 | TRBV4-1
TGTGCCAGCAGTTTATTAGGGGCGGGAGGGCCGGCCTACGAGCAGTACTTC | CASSLLGAGGPAYEQYF | TRBJ2-7 | many | TRBD2 | TRBV28
TGTGCCAGCAGCTTAGGGGCACCGGGGGGCACAGATACGCAGTATTTT | CASSLGAPGGTDTQYF | TRBJ2-3 | NA | NA | TRBV7-2
TGTGCCATCAGTGGACAGGGACTCGGGCCCCAGCATTTT | CAISGQGLGPQHF | TRBJ1-5 | NA | TRBD1 | TRBV10-3
TGCGCCAGCAGCGAGTGGACAGGTATGGATACGCAGTATTTT | CASSEWTGMDTQYF | TRBJ2-3 | NA | TRBD1 | TRBV4-1
TGTGCCAGCAGTTTTACGGGGTTCGCTTCCTACAATGAGCAGTTCTTC | CASSFTGFASYNEQFF | TRBJ2-1 | many | NA | TRBV27
TGTGCCAGCAGTTACCGCCGAAACAGAGTCCCCTACGAGCAGTACTTC | CASSYRRNRVPYEQYF | TRBJ2-7 | NA | NA | TRBV6-5
TGTGCCAGCATGGGGAAAGATACTGGGGCCAACGTCCTGACTTTC | CASMGKDTGANVLTF | TRBJ2-6 | NA | NA | TRBV28
TGCGCCAGCAGCGCAAACAGGGGGCGTGGGGAGCAGTTCTTC | CASSANRGRGEQFF | TRBJ2-1 | NA | TRBD1 | TRBV4-1
TGTGCCAGCAGCTTAGAGGGCGGGGGCGGGACCTTCAATGAGCAGTTCTTC | CASSLEGGGGTFNEQFF | TRBJ2-1 | NA | NA | TRBV7-6
TGTGCCAGCAGTTACTCCCCCGGGACAGGGGCTTACGAGCAGTACTTC | CASSYSPGTGAYEQYF | TRBJ2-7 | few | TRBD1 | TRBV6-5
TGCGCCAGCAGCCAACGGGAGGCTCCCCACAATGAGCAGTTCTTC | CASSQREAPHNEQFF | TRBJ2-1 | NA | TRBD2 | TRBV4-1
TGTGCCAGCAGCCAACCACAGGGAGATGTGTCTGAAGCTTTCTTT | CASSQPQGDVSEAFF | TRBJ1-1 | few | NA | TRBV4-2
TGTGCCAGCAGCCAAGATCCGGACCTCTCCTACAATGAGCAGTTCTTC | CASSQDPDLSYNEQFF | TRBJ2-1 | NA | NA | TRBV4-2
TGTGCCAGCAGCTTAGAACTGTACAATGAGCAGTTCTTC | CASSLELYNEQFF | TRBJ2-1 | NA | NA | TRBV7-2
TGTGCCAGCAGCCCGGACTCGGGCCCTGGAAACACCATATATTTT | CASSPDSGPGNTIYF | TRBJ1-3 | NA | NA | TRBV7-3
TGTGCCATCAGTGAGTCAAGGCTACTCAACACTGAAGCTTTCTTT | CAISESRLLNTEAFF | TRBJ1-1 | NA | NA | TRBV10-3